The source of this T cell receptor (beta chain) is a study of CD8+CD57+ T cells in acquired aplastic anemia. Germline V gene sequence: CDR1 SGHTA, CDR2 FQGNSA. The V segment lost 2 bases and the J segment 10 bases; nucleotides outside the gene matches: 1. This CDR3 spans 12 amino acids. Genomic DNA provided the template from which TCR beta VDJ and CDR3 profiles were obtained. Each CDR3 protein is one row after TCRdb ran MiXCR on the reads. The sample has approximately 300,000 distinct CDR3 sequences, approximately 57% seen once; the top ten hold around 1.3%. It was patients with CD8+CD57+ cell expansion by flow cytometry who were chosen for sequencing. The blood sampling took place in patients who had so far received no therapy.

The chain has TRBV7-2 and TRBJ2-1, with TRBD2 matching 8 bases. The receptor was derived from a human donor with aplastic anemia. Sequencing input: sorted CD4+, CD8+, or CD8+CD57+ T cells (not recorded which) from PBMCs. This chain's CDR3 is CASSLKRGEQFF. CDR3 in DNA: TGTGCCAGCAGCTTAAAGCGGGGGGAGCAGTTCTTC.